These 19 T cell receptor beta chains came from one sample sequenced in a study of blood T cell repertoires in COVID-19. Clones were read by immunoSEQ multiplex PCR, and TCRdb kept only the in-frame ones, dropping some. The sample records approximately 250,000 clones, 84% being singletons. The material sequenced was peripheral blood. These receptor sequences come from a man aged 55 to 70 with acute or convalescent COVID-19.

This chain connects TRBV9 to TRBJ2-7; 8 positions agree with TRBD2. This CDR3 comprises 15 residues. Germline trimming cut 0 bases from V and 2 bases from J; bases unmatched to any gene: 4. From germline, CDR1 is SGDLS and CDR2 YYNGEE. CDR3 sequence reads: CASSVAGGNPYEQYF. The CDR3 bases are TGTGCCAGCAGCGTAGCGGGGGGGAACCCCTACGAGCAGTACTTC.

The J gene is TRBJ2-7, the V gene TRBV2; 12 bases match TRBD2. CDR3 length: 17 amino acids. The J segment lost 4 bases and the V segment lost 2 bases, leaving 9 bases of the junction unmatched. Per the germline V gene, CDR1 is SNHLY and CDR2 is FYNNEI. CDR3 amino acids: CASSESASGGAWYEQYF. Written as DNA, the CDR3 is TGTGCCAGCAGTGAATCGGCTAGCGGGGGGGCTTGGTACGAGCAGTACTTC.

The chain carries TRBV18 and TRBJ2-1; 8 bases are shared with TRBD2. The CDR3 spans 19 residues. Germline V gene sequence: CDR1 KGHSH, CDR2 LQKENI. After removal of 3 bases from V and 8 bases from J, the junction contained 21 bases not matched to a gene. CDR3 DNA sequence: TGTGCCAGCTCACCCTCCACCGGGAGGGCCCCCTCCCCCCCCGATGAGCAGTTCTTC. It encodes CASSPSTGRAPSPPDEQFF.

This clone was observed a few times. The V gene is TRBV28, the J gene TRBJ2-7; TRBD1 is a possible D gene (5 bases). The CDR3 spans 14 residues. With 5 bases removed from V and 2 bases from J, the gap between germline ends came to 13 bases. The germline V gene has CDR1 MDHEN and CDR2 SYDVKM. The CDR3 reads CASSPGHVPYEQYF. In DNA, the CDR3 is TGTGCCAGCAGTCCAGGACATGTCCCCTACGAGCAGTACTTC.

V is TRBV9 and J is TRBJ2-7; 11 bases align to TRBD1. Germline V CDR1 and CDR2: SGDLS, YYNGEE. The ends lost 2 bases at V and 2 bases at J; junction bases unmatched: 6. The CDR3 extends over 16 amino acids. CDR3 amino acids: CASSVGLDRGPYEQYF. DNA for the CDR3: TGTGCCAGCAGCGTCGGACTGGACAGGGGGCCCTACGAGCAGTACTTC. Using reference TRBV9 and TRBJ2-7 for the parts outside the CDR3, the full variable domain is DSGVTQTPKHLITATGQRVTLRCSPRSGDLSVYWYQQSLDQGLQFLIQYYNGEERAKGNILERFSAQQFPDLHSELNLSSLELGDSALYFCASSVGLDRGPYEQYFGPGTRLTVT.

The J gene is TRBJ2-5, the V gene TRBV20-1; D uncertain. This CDR3 has 11 amino acids. Trimming took off 1 base at V and 2 bases at J, with 2 bases between the two ends. Germline V gene sequence: CDR1 DFQATT, CDR2 SNEGSKA (reference sequence). The CDR3 DNA is TGCAGTGCTAGAGCTCAAGAGACCCAGTACTTC. Translation gives CSARAQETQYF.

V gene TRBV9 combines with J gene TRBJ1-5, with D perhaps TRBD1 (5 bases). V was shortened by 2 bases and J by 5 bases, with 8 bases between the two germline ends. The CDR3 consists of 13 residues. Germline CDR1 and CDR2: SGDLS and YYNGEE. CDR3 DNA: TGTGCCAGCAGCGTGGGACTACATCAGCCCCAGCATTTT. This codes for CASSVGLHQPQHF.

CDR3 loop: CASSARQNTEAFF. The DNA for the CDR3 is TGTGCCAGCAGTGCTCGACAAAACACTGAAGCTTTCTTT. This chain joins TRBV2 and TRBJ1-1; no clear D. CDR1 and CDR2 from the germline V gene are SNHLY and FYNNEI. The CDR3 loop spans 13 amino acids. The V end was cut by 4 bases, the J end by 2 bases, with 8 bases between.

This chain joins TRBV5-6 and TRBJ2-4, with 12 bases that match TRBD2. Trimming took 2 bases from V and 0 from J; bases not matched to a gene: 9. This CDR3 has 19 amino acids. Germline V gives CDR1 SGHDT, CDR2 YYEEEE. The CDR3 reads CASSFSARGLAGAKNIQYF. The CDR3 DNA follows: TGTGCCAGCAGCTTCAGTGCTCGGGGACTAGCGGGAGCCAAAAACATTCAGTACTTC.

This clone was found once. Other DNA sequences in the same sample also yield this CDR3. The chain recombines TRBV3-1 (or the pseudogene TRBV3-2) with TRBJ1-1; D gene uncertain. The CDR3 is made up of 15 amino acids. The V end was cut by 3 bases, the J end by 6 bases, with 17 bases between. In germline, CDR1 is LGHDT, CDR2 YNNKEL (reference sequence). Written as DNA, the CDR3 is TGTGCCAGCAGCCACGGGAGGGTGAGGAATCCTGAAGCTTTCTTT. This sequence encodes CASSHGRVRNPEAFF.

V usage is TRBV3-1 (or the pseudogene TRBV3-2) and J usage is TRBJ2-7; the match to TRBD2 covers 11 bases. Germline-derived CDR1 and CDR2 are LGHDT and YNNKEL (reference sequence). CDR3 length: 17 residues. Trimming took 5 bases from V and 3 from J; bases not matched to a gene: 12. CDR3 protein: CASSLQVTSGNLYEQYF. The CDR3 bases are TGTGCCAGCAGCTTACAGGTGACTAGCGGGAATCTCTACGAGCAGTACTTC.

This sequence joins TRBV4-3 and TRBJ2-5; D is unclear. V shed 1 base and J shed 5 bases, with 8 bases lying between them. The CDR3 consists of 13 residues. CDR1 and CDR2 from the germline V gene are LGHNA and YSLEER. The CDR3: CASSQGAWETQYF. Written as DNA, the CDR3 is TGCGCCAGCAGCCAAGGGGCATGGGAGACCCAGTACTTC.

The V and J genes are TRBV7-3 and TRBJ2-3; no definite D call. Between the trimmed V and J ends, which lost 2 bases and 3 bases, there was a span of 6 bases. Germline CDR1 SGHTA, CDR2 FQGTGA. The CDR3 has 13 residues. For the CDR3, the DNA is TGTGCCAGCAGCTTATCGGGTACAGATACGCAGTATTTT. Translation: CASSLSGTDTQYF.

V is TRBV11-1 and J is TRBJ2-7; maybe TRBD1 (6 bases). V was shortened by 5 bases and J by 2 bases, with 10 bases between the two germline ends. This CDR3 spans 13 amino acids. CDR1 is SGHAT and CDR2 is FQDESV in the germline V gene (reference sequence). CDR3 loop: CASSRDTAYEQYF. In DNA form, the CDR3 reads TGTGCCAGCAGCCGGGACACCGCCTACGAGCAGTACTTC.

The rearrangement links TRBV3-1 (or the pseudogene TRBV3-2) to TRBJ2-7; D not certain. This CDR3 comprises 12 residues. Trimming took 6 bases from V and 7 from J, leaving 13 bases between them. Germline CDR1 LGHDT, CDR2 YNNKEL (reference sequence). CDR3 coding DNA: TGTGCCAGCAGACGCTCTGGTCGGGAGCAGTACTTC. Its translation: CASRRSGREQYF.

V and J are TRBV19 and TRBJ1-5; 8 bases align to TRBD1. The CDR3 contains 15 residues. The germline V gene encodes CDR1 LNHDA and CDR2 SQIVND (reference sequence). V dropped 6 bases and J dropped 11; count of bases not matched to a gene: 15. The CDR3 DNA sequence: TGTGCCAGTAGAAGAGGGGGCCAGGGGGCTTTGGCCCAGCATTTT. Residues: CASRRGGQGALAQHF. Full variable domain (outside the CDR3, taken from reference TRBV19 and TRBJ1-5): DGGITQSPKYLFRKEGQNVTLSCEQNLNHDAMYWYRQDPGQGLRLIYYSQIVNDFQKGDIAEGYSVSREKKESFPLTVTSAQKNPTAFYLCASRRGGQGALAQHFGDGTRLSIL.

The chain carries TRBV6-6 and TRBJ2-1, with TRBD2 matching 8 bases. Germline assignment: CDR1 MNHNY and CDR2 SVGAGI (reference sequence). The CDR3 is 15 residues long. The V and J ends lost 0 bases and 2 bases, in that order; junction bases with no gene match: 0. The CDR3 loop is CASSYSSGTYNEQFF. The CDR3 DNA sequence: TGTGCCAGCAGTTACTCTAGCGGGACCTACAATGAGCAGTTCTTC.

The chain is built from TRBV9 and TRBJ1-2; unclear D gene. V lost 4 bases and J 10 bases, leaving 14 bases between the germline ends. CDR1 is SGDLS, CDR2 YYNGEE, per germline. The CDR3 length is 12 residues. CDR3 protein: CASSPLLGVYTF. In DNA form, the CDR3 reads TGTGCCAGCAGCCCCTTGTTGGGCGTCTACACCTTC. The full variable domain, its missing parts supplied by reference TRBV9 and TRBJ1-2, is DSGVTQTPKHLITATGQRVTLRCSPRSGDLSVYWYQQSLDQGLQFLIQYYNGEERAKGNILERFSAQQFPDLHSELNLSSLELGDSALYFCASSPLLGVYTFGSGTRLTVV.

This clone was counted once. The V call is TRBV2, the J call TRBJ2-2; D unresolved. Germline CDR1 SNHLY, CDR2 FYNNEI. The CDR3 contains 15 residues. The ends were cut back, 3 bases at V and 4 bases at J, with 12 bases in the middle. CDR3 residues: CASSERLKSTGELFF. CDR3 nucleotide sequence: TGTGCCAGCAGTGAGCGTTTGAAGTCCACCGGGGAGCTGTTTTTT.